This record concerns one TCR beta chain sequence. Its antigen is not identified. Other DNA sequences in this sample translate to the same CDR3. The data belong to a study of shared clonotypes between healthy human individuals. Regarding the study as a whole: Among the subsets, naive ones generally showed larger estimated richness than memory ones. In contrast to clonotypes shared by all four donors, non-shared clonotypes had lower generation probabilities.

Donors were healthy HIV-negative adults without recent acute infections or vaccinations. Trimming took 3 bases from V and 0 from J, leaving 9 bases between them. Looked up from germline, CDR1 is MNHEY and CDR2 is SVGAGI. The CDR3 extends over 15 amino acids. Here immunoSEQ multiplex PCR was the method, and the copy in TCRdb shows in-frame clones only, minus some. Counted here are about 2.3 million clones, more than 80% occurring once; the ten biggest clones make up 0.39%. The TCR sequence derives from a man younger than 30 in good health. Some clones in this sample may be carry-over from other donors' samples. The chain recombines TRBV6-5 with TRBJ1-3, with D possibly TRBD1 on 5 matching bases. The sample taken for sequencing was naive CD4+ T cells from PBMCs. The subset here: CD45RA+ positively selected. The CDR3 spells CASSYGANSGNTIYF. Written as DNA, the CDR3 is TGTGCCAGCAGTTATGGGGCGAACTCTGGAAACACCATATATTTT.